Shown below are 18 T cell receptor beta chains from a single sample sequenced in a study of cytomegalovirus exposure and HLA in healthy donors. PCR involved 60 Vbeta and 13 Jbeta primers. Data came from immunoSEQ multiplex PCR; TCRdb stores just in-frame clones and leaves some out. The sample shows some 150,000 clones, roughly 62% of them seen only once. Sequenced: PBMCs. The origin of the receptors is a man aged 60-69 years in good health and CMV-seronegative.

CDR3 amino acids: CASSHIAGYSYEQYF. The CDR3 DNA reads as TGCGCCAGCAGCCACATAGCGGGGTACTCCTACGAGCAGTACTTC. The rearrangement joins TRBV4-1 to TRBJ2-7, with TRBD2 identical over 8 bases. This CDR3 is built from 15 residues. The V gene end was trimmed by 3 bases and the J gene end by 0 bases; junction bases not matched to a gene: 4. Germline V gives CDR1 MGHRA, CDR2 YSYEKL.

The rearrangement joins TRBV4-3 to TRBJ2-1; 9 bases are shared with TRBD1. The CDR3 extends over 15 amino acids. The germline CDR1 and CDR2 sequences are LGHNA and YSLEER. V lost 2 bases to trimming and J lost 6 bases; unmatched junction nucleotides: 5. This CDR3 is CASSQPTGGFNEQFF. Here the CDR3 DNA reads TGCGCCAGCAGCCAACCGACAGGGGGGTTCAATGAGCAGTTCTTC.

This clone showed up just once. The rearrangement uses TRBV5-1 and TRBJ2-5; TRBD1 matches 10 bases. The end of the DNA fits TRBJ2-7 better, so the J call may be wrong. The CDR3 runs 15 residues. Per germline, CDR1 SGHRS and CDR2 YFSETQ. DNA for the CDR3: TGCGCCAGCAGCCAGGGGACAGGGGTTTCCTACGAGCAGTACTTC. Translation gives CASSQGTGVSYEQYF.

This sequence joins TRBV5-1 and TRBJ2-5; tentative D call: TRBD2 (8 bases). CDR1 and CDR2 from the germline V gene are SGHRS and YFSETQ. CDR3 length: 19 residues. The ends were cut back, 0 bases at V and 5 bases at J, with 26 bases in the middle. CDR3 loop: CASSLGTSRGGLYSETQYF. As DNA, the CDR3 is TGCGCCAGCAGCTTGGGGACTAGCAGGGGGGGTTTGTACTCGGAGACCCAGTACTTC.

The chain has TRBV19 and TRBJ1-5; TRBD1 matches at 9 bases. The length of the CDR3 is 13 residues. Germline CDR1 LNHDA, CDR2 SQIVND (reference sequence). V gave up 9 bases and J gave up 6 bases; unmatched junction bases: 6. CDR3 bases: TGTGCCAGCCAGGACAGGGGAGGTCAGCCCCAGCATTTT. It is translated as CASQDRGGQPQHF.

The rearrangement joins TRBV5-6 to TRBJ2-5; D is perhaps TRBD2 (6 bases). The DNA end lines up better with TRBJ2-7; the J call may be wrong. CDR1 SGHDT and CDR2 YYEEEE come from the germline V gene. The CDR3 contains 15 residues. DNA of the CDR3: TGTGCCAGCAGCTTGGAAGTAGCGGCCTACTACGAGCAGTACTTC. It translates to CASSLEVAAYYEQYF.

The chain employs TRBV28 and TRBJ1-2, with a possible D match to TRBD1 (5 bases). Germline-derived CDR1 and CDR2 are MDHEN and SYDVKM. CDR3 length: 12 residues. The chain's CDR3 is CITTQGNYGYTF. The CDR3 DNA is TGTATAACAACTCAGGGTAACTATGGCTACACCTTC.

The J gene is TRBJ2-1, the V gene TRBV18; tentatively, D is TRBD2 (5 bases). The CDR3 consists of 18 residues. Trimming cost V 3 bases and J 0 bases, with 18 bases left between them. Germline CDR1 reads KGHSH; CDR2 reads LQKENI. Here the CDR3 reads CASSPVLLSGSSYNEQFF. CDR3 in DNA: TGTGCCAGCTCACCCGTATTATTGTCGGGGAGCTCCTACAATGAGCAGTTCTTC.

The chain combines TRBV15 with TRBJ2-5; 8 bases match TRBD1. Germline CDR1 reads LNHNV; CDR2 reads YYDKDF (reference sequence). CDR3 length: 13 amino acids. V lost 4 bases, J lost 6 bases, and 4 bases stayed unmatched. In DNA, the CDR3 is TGTGCCACCAGCATTGACAGGGGAAAGACCCAGTACTTC. This gives the protein CATSIDRGKTQYF.

V and J are TRBV5-4 and TRBJ2-1; TRBD1 is a possible D gene (5 bases). The ends were cut back, 1 base at V and 13 bases at J, with 9 bases in the middle. The CDR3 length is 11 residues. Germline V gene sequence: CDR1 SGHNT, CDR2 YYREEE (reference sequence). For the CDR3, the DNA is TGTGCCAGCAGCTTGAGGGGTCCACAGTTCTTC. This gives the protein CASSLRGPQFF.

The rearrangement links TRBV19 to TRBJ1-5; D remains unclear. Germline V gene lookup returns CDR1 LNHDA and CDR2 SQIVND (reference sequence). The length of the CDR3 is 14 residues. V lost 7 bases and J lost 1, with 11 bases in between. CDR3 nucleotides: TGTGCCAGTAACTTGTTATTGAGCAATCAGCCCCAGCATTTT. Translated: CASNLLLSNQPQHF. Full variable domain (outside the CDR3, taken from reference TRBV19 and TRBJ1-5): DGGITQSPKYLFRKEGQNVTLSCEQNLNHDAMYWYRQDPGQGLRLIYYSQIVNDFQKGDIAEGYSVSREKKESFPLTVTSAQKNPTAFYLCASNLLLSNQPQHFGDGTRLSIL.

This clone was seen a few times. The rearrangement joins TRBV7-2 to TRBJ1-5; possible D gene TRBD1, 6 bases. CDR1 and CDR2 from the germline V gene are SGHTA and FQGNSA. V was clipped by 6 bases and J by 1 base, with 13 bases between them. CDR3 length equals 15 residues. CDR3 DNA sequence: TGTGCCAGCAGTCCTCCCCAGGGGAGCAATCAGCCCCAGCATTTT. It translates to CASSPPQGSNQPQHF.

This rearrangement joins TRBV5-6 to TRBJ2-7, with D possibly being TRBD1 (6 bases). Trimming removed 2 bases from V and 3 bases from J, with 9 bases in between. Germline lookup yields CDR1 SGHDT and CDR2 YYEEEE. The CDR3 is 13 amino acids. DNA of the CDR3: TGTGCCAGCAGCTTTACAGGGAACTACGAGCAGTACTTC. Its protein is CASSFTGNYEQYF.

This sequence joins TRBV11-2 and TRBJ2-3; no clear D gene. Germline CDR1 is SGHAT and CDR2 is FQNNGV. The CDR3 is made up of 14 amino acids. Deletions cut 2 bases from V and 3 bases from J, with 9 bases between. The CDR3: CASSLYRVTDTQYF. Here the CDR3 DNA reads TGTGCCAGCAGCTTATATCGAGTAACAGATACGCAGTATTTT.

V is TRBV29-1 and J is TRBJ2-1; D unresolved. CDR1 is SQVTM and CDR2 is ANQGSEA in the germline V gene. The CDR3 extends over 13 amino acids. V was clipped by 4 bases and J by 0 bases, with 7 bases between them. In DNA, the CDR3 is TGCAGCGTTGGTCAGAACTCCTACAATGAGCAGTTCTTC. Protein: CSVGQNSYNEQFF.

This chain uses TRBV9 with TRBJ2-7; a possible D gene is TRBD1 (6 bases). There are 13 residues in the CDR3. Germline CDR1 and CDR2: SGDLS and YYNGEE. V lost 1 base to trimming and J lost 2 bases, with 7 bases between them. The CDR3, as DNA: TGTGCCAGCAGCGTACAGGGGACCTACGAGCAGTACTTC. This encodes CASSVQGTYEQYF.

This clone was observed a few times. CDR3 in amino acids: CASSRFPGLAGETPYNEQFF. The CDR3 DNA follows: TGTGCCAGCAGTCGGTTTCCGGGACTAGCGGGAGAGACCCCTTACAATGAGCAGTTCTTC. The chain couples TRBV27 to TRBJ2-1, with 14 positions matching TRBD2. The germline V gene encodes CDR1 MNHEY and CDR2 SMNVEV (reference sequence). V was clipped by 5 bases and J by 4 bases; unmatched bases: 16. This CDR3 is built from 20 residues.

The chain joins TRBV5-8 to TRBJ1-5; 7 positions agree with TRBD1. The CDR3 covers 13 residues. The V gene end was trimmed by 3 bases and the J gene end by 11 bases; junction bases not matched to a gene: 8. CDR1 SGHTS and CDR2 YDEGEE come from the germline V gene. This CDR3 is CASSSGRTGAQHF. DNA of the CDR3: TGTGCCAGCAGCTCGGGTAGGACAGGAGCCCAGCATTTT.